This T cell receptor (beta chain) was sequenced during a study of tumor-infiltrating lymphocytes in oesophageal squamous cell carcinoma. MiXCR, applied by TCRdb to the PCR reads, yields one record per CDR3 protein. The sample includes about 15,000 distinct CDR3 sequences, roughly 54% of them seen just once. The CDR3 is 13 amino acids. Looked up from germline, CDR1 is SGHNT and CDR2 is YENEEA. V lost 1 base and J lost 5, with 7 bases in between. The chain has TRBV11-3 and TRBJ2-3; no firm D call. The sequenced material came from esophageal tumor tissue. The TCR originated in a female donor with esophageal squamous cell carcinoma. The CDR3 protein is CASSLVGRDTQYF. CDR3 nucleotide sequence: TGTGCCAGCAGCTTAGTCGGAAGAGATACGCAGTATTTT.